This T cell receptor beta chain stems from a study of T cell responses to AZD1222 COVID-19 vaccine. About the study: Some second doses came at about 4 weeks and others at about 12 weeks; these were pooled. Study-wide results and caveats: Clonal diversity was possibly underestimated, and white British individuals and females predominated among donors. A rise in Spike-specific TCR breadth and depth followed two AZD1222 doses. The reported proportion of spike-specific TCRs targeting unmutated variant regions was nearly half.

Concerning this clone itself: The antigen remains unidentified.

CDR1 SGHTA and CDR2 FQGNSA come from the germline V gene. The J segment lost 1 base and the V segment lost 5 bases, leaving 10 bases of the junction unmatched. The CDR3 runs 17 residues. Sequencing was performed with immunoSEQ multiplex PCR; in TCRdb, only in-frame clones are kept and a portion is missing. This table holds about 94,000 clones, about 88% found once. Material: peripheral blood, obtained on day 0 of AZD1222 vaccination. The genes are TRBV7-2 and TRBJ2-4; the match to TRBD2 covers 8 bases. The TCR sequence derives from an adult in good health. Written as DNA, the CDR3 is TGTGCCAGCAGCCCAGTAGCGGGGAGGGGGGCCAAAAACATTCAGTACTTC. Protein product: CASSPVAGRGAKNIQYF.